One and the same sample provided the 31 T cell receptor beta chains below, sequenced in a study of radiotherapy plus CTLA-4 blockade in lung cancer. The table came from immunoSEQ multiplex PCR; TCRdb's copy has only in-frame clones and leaves some out. The data hold 90,000 to 100,000 clones, with 88% observed a single time. The source was peripheral blood, collected from a patient treated with radiotherapy plus ipilimumab. These receptors all come from a human donor with non-small cell lung cancer that progressed on radiotherapy plus ipilimumab.

The V call is TRBV28, the J call TRBJ2-6, with TRBD1 identical over 7 bases. After removal of 7 bases from V and 2 bases from J, the junction contained 5 bases not matched to a gene. Germline-derived CDR1 and CDR2 are MDHEN and SYDVKM. This CDR3 region has 15 residues. The DNA of the CDR3 is TGTGCCAGCACCCCGACAGGGACTGGGGCCAACGTCCTGACTTTC. It translates to CASTPTGTGANVLTF.

J is TRBJ1-1 and V is TRBV4-2; D gene unclear. Between the trimmed V and J ends, which lost 1 base and 3 bases, there was a span of 24 bases. This CDR3 has 19 amino acids. CDR1 is LGHNA, CDR2 YNFKEQ, per germline. CDR3: CASSQVTDPGRAGDTEAFF. For the CDR3, the DNA is TGTGCCAGCAGCCAAGTCACGGACCCCGGAAGAGCAGGAGACACTGAAGCTTTCTTT.

The chain combines TRBV5-1 with TRBJ2-7; tentatively, D is TRBD2 (6 bases). Germline CDR1 is SGHRS and CDR2 is YFSETQ. The CDR3 totals 17 residues. Trimming took 0 bases from V and 0 from J, leaving 16 bases between them. CDR3 residues: CASSLDPWDGSSYEQYF. For the CDR3, the DNA is TGCGCCAGCAGCTTGGATCCCTGGGACGGGAGCTCCTACGAGCAGTACTTC.

CDR3 residues: CASSLGVAGLNQPQHF. CDR3 bases: TGCGCCAGCAGCTTGGGGGTGGCAGGCCTCAATCAGCCCCAGCATTTT. This chain connects TRBV5-1 to TRBJ1-5; D is ambiguous. The germline CDR1 and CDR2 sequences are SGHRS and YFSETQ. Between the trimmed V and J ends, which lost 0 bases and 3 bases, there was a span of 13 bases. The CDR3 extends over 16 amino acids.

The chain links TRBV1 to TRBJ1-5; no DNA check was done on the table's D call, TRBD1. TRBV1 is tagged as a pseudogene. The CDR3 contains 13 residues. The chain's CDR3 is CTSPGTSNQPQHF. CDR3 nucleotide sequence: TGCACCAGCCCGGGGACAAGCAATCAGCCCCAGCATTTT.

The rearrangement uses TRBV7-9 and TRBJ2-7, with TRBD2 matching 11 bases. CDR3 length: 17 residues. Germline CDR1 is SEHNR and CDR2 is FQNEAQ (reference sequence). Trimming removed 5 bases from V and 3 bases from J; junction bases left unmatched: 12. The CDR3: CASSHQGGGTSGYEQYF. The CDR3 DNA reads as TGTGCCAGCAGCCACCAAGGTGGGGGGACTAGCGGCTACGAGCAGTACTTC.

The gene calls are TRBV6-5 and TRBJ1-2; D remains ambiguous. The germline V gene encodes CDR1 MNHEY and CDR2 SVGAGI. This CDR3 spans 12 amino acids. The germline V and J ends were trimmed by 4 bases and 8 bases, with 11 bases remaining between them. DNA of the CDR3: TGTGCCAGCAGTTTAGACCGGCTGGGCTACACCTTC. It is translated as CASSLDRLGYTF.

This chain links TRBV6-1 with TRBJ1-5; D is perhaps TRBD1 (6 bases). V was cut by 7 bases and J by 5 bases, with 15 bases left in between. Germline CDR1 and CDR2: MNHNS and SASEGT. The CDR3 runs 14 residues. In DNA, the CDR3 is TGTGCCAGCAATGGGGGGCAGGTCTATCAGCCCCAGCATTTT. This sequence encodes CASNGGQVYQPQHF.

This chain uses TRBV21-1 with TRBJ2-1; no check of the table's D call, TRBD2, against the DNA was made. TRBV21-1 has pseudogene status. This CDR3 has 17 amino acids. The CDR3 DNA follows: TGTGCCAGCAGCAAAGAGTCGGGGGGCTTGCCCTACAATGAGCAGTTCTTC. Its protein is CASSKESGGLPYNEQFF.

The gene calls are TRBV11-3 and TRBJ2-5; 11 bases are a match to TRBD2. The V gene end was trimmed by 1 base and the J gene end by 5 bases; junction bases not matched to a gene: 3. Germline CDR1 and CDR2: SGHNT and YENEEA. The CDR3 covers 15 residues. Here the CDR3 DNA reads TGTGCCAGCAGCTTAGTAACTAGCGGGAGTGAGACCCAGTACTTC. It encodes CASSLVTSGSETQYF.

The chain employs TRBV7-2 and TRBJ2-7, with a weak D call TRBD2 (8 bases). CDR3 length: 16 residues. The V gene's germline CDR1 is SGHTA and CDR2 FQGNSA. V lost 5 bases to trimming and J lost 7 bases, with 24 bases between them. This CDR3 reads CASSPRGGQGEGEQYF. The CDR3 DNA is TGTGCCAGCAGCCCCCGGGGGGGGCAGGGGGAGGGGGAGCAGTACTTC.

The V and J genes are TRBV4-2 and TRBJ2-5, with 10 bases lining up with TRBD2. With V trimmed by 0 bases and J by 5 bases, 12 bases remained unmatched. Germline values: CDR1 LGHNA, CDR2 YNFKEQ. This CDR3 has 18 residues. CDR3 in amino acids: CASSQDRTSGPAGETQYF. DNA of the CDR3: TGTGCCAGCAGCCAAGATCGGACTAGCGGCCCAGCGGGGGAGACCCAGTACTTC.

The CDR3 DNA is TGTGCCATCAGTGAGTCGGGCAGGGGCGATGAAAAACTGTTTTTT. Its translation: CAISESGRGDEKLFF. The J gene is TRBJ1-4, the V gene TRBV10-3; D is perhaps TRBD1 (6 bases). V shed 0 bases and J shed 6 bases, with 11 bases lying between them. This CDR3 spans 15 amino acids. The V gene's germline CDR1 is ENHRY and CDR2 SYGVKD.

The CDR3 is CASSSDSTDTQYF. The DNA for the CDR3 is TGTGCCAGCTCCTCCGACAGTACAGATACGCAGTATTTT. The rearrangement joins TRBV18 to TRBJ2-3; D perhaps matches TRBD1 (5 bases). CDR3 length: 13 residues. Per the germline V gene, CDR1 is KGHSH and CDR2 is LQKENI. Trimming shortened V by 6 bases and J by 3 bases, and 10 bases separated the two germline ends.

The gene calls are TRBV19 and TRBJ2-7; 8 bases fit TRBD2. From germline, CDR1 is LNHDA and CDR2 SQIVND (reference sequence). With 2 bases clipped from V and 2 bases from J, the junction kept 5 bases outside the gene matches. The CDR3 has 15 amino acids. CDR3 region: CASSIRRTSPYEQYF. The CDR3 DNA sequence: TGTGCCAGTAGTATACGCCGGACTAGCCCCTACGAGCAGTACTTC.

The rearrangement links TRBV6-5 to TRBJ1-1; D remains ambiguous. Germline V CDR1 and CDR2: MNHEY, SVGAGI. The CDR3 is 16 amino acids. Between the trimmed V and J ends, which lost 0 bases and 0 bases, there was a span of 11 bases. CDR3 DNA: TGTGCCAGCAGTTACTCGTGGACCAGCTTGAACACTGAAGCTTTCTTT. Amino acid sequence: CASSYSWTSLNTEAFF.

This chain joins TRBV11-3 and TRBJ1-4, with D possibly being TRBD1 (6 bases). The V end was cut by 5 bases, the J end by 8 bases, with 15 bases between. Looked up from germline, CDR1 is SGHNT and CDR2 is YENEEA. This CDR3 comprises 14 residues. Written as DNA, the CDR3 is TGTGCCAGCAGCCCCGGACAGCGACGGGAAAAACTGTTTTTT. Its translation is CASSPGQRREKLFF.

The J gene is TRBJ2-7, the V gene TRBV5-6; 10 nucleotides match TRBD2. This CDR3 is built from 18 residues. Trimming removed 1 base from V and 2 bases from J; junction bases left unmatched: 12. Germline-derived CDR1 and CDR2 are SGHDT and YYEEEE. CDR3 residues: CASSLTPWTSGSPYEQYF. The CDR3, as DNA: TGTGCCAGCAGCTTGACCCCCTGGACTAGCGGATCCCCCTACGAGCAGTACTTC.

The chain is built from TRBV5-6 and TRBJ2-1; unclear D gene. This CDR3 is built from 11 residues. Germline lookup yields CDR1 SGHDT and CDR2 YYEEEE. The V end lost 3 bases, the J end lost 8 bases, and 6 bases lay between the germline ends. CDR3 in amino acids: CASSYSHEQFF. CDR3 coding DNA: TGTGCCAGCAGCTACAGCCATGAGCAGTTCTTC.

The rearrangement uses TRBV10-3 and TRBJ2-7, with TRBD2 as a possible D gene (6 bases). This CDR3 is built from 15 residues. V was pared by 6 bases and J by 5 bases, with 20 bases between. CDR1 ENHRY and CDR2 SYGVKD come from the germline V gene. The CDR3 protein is CAIRDIRGTLNEQYF. The CDR3 nucleotides read TGTGCCATCAGAGATATTCGGGGGACCCTTAACGAGCAGTACTTC.

In this sample, this clone turned up once. The chain couples TRBV11-2 to TRBJ2-7; D is ambiguous. Germline assignment: CDR1 SGHAT and CDR2 FQNNGV. The CDR3 has 14 residues. Trimming took 0 bases from V and 2 from J, leaving 8 bases between them. The CDR3 sequence is CASSLEVPPYEQYF. DNA for the CDR3: TGTGCCAGCAGCTTAGAGGTGCCGCCCTACGAGCAGTACTTC.

The chain joins TRBV11-2 to TRBJ2-5, with D possibly being TRBD2 (5 bases). In germline, CDR1 is SGHAT, CDR2 FQNNGV. CDR3 length equals 19 residues. V lost 0 bases, J lost 0 bases, and 20 bases lay in between. The CDR3 protein is CASSLDWMGSKSDQETQYF. The DNA of the CDR3 is TGTGCCAGCAGCTTAGATTGGATGGGGAGCAAGTCGGACCAAGAGACCCAGTACTTC. The full variable domain, in which reference TRBV11-2 and TRBJ2-5 provide the parts outside the CDR3, is EAGVAQSPRYKIIEKRQSVAFWCNPISGHATLYWYQQILGQGPKLLIQFQNNGVVDDSQLPKDRFSAERLKGVDSTLKIQPAKLEDSAVYLCASSLDWMGSKSDQETQYFGPGTRLLVL.

This sequence joins TRBV6-1 and TRBJ2-7, with TRBD2 matching over 7 bases. V shed 2 bases, J shed 7 bases, and the junction held 8 bases outside the gene matches. The length of the CDR3 is 14 residues. Germline V gives CDR1 MNHNS, CDR2 SASEGT. For the CDR3, the DNA is TGTGCCAGCAGTGAAAGTCCCGGGGGGTGGGAGCAGTACTTC. Translation: CASSESPGGWEQYF.

This clone is a singleton in its sample. The chain joins TRBV5-1 to TRBJ2-7; D call uncertain. This CDR3 contains 12 residues. With 0 bases removed from V and 5 bases from J, the gap between germline ends came to 6 bases. Germline assignment: CDR1 SGHRS and CDR2 YFSETQ. DNA of the CDR3: TGCGCCAGCAGCTTGGCCGGACACGAGCAGTACTTC. Its translation: CASSLAGHEQYF.

The J gene is TRBJ1-5, the V gene TRBV10-2; D perhaps matches TRBD1 (6 bases). This CDR3 region has 14 residues. Germline loops: CDR1 WSHSY, CDR2 SAAADI. V lost 3 bases, J lost 6 bases, and 12 bases lay in between. The CDR3 coding sequence is TGCGCCAGCAGTGATTGGGGGCCAGGTCAGCCCCAGCATTTT. Translated: CASSDWGPGQPQHF.

The CDR3 DNA sequence: TGTGCCAGCAGTTCAAATGCCAGGACAGCCTACAATGAGCAGTTCTTC. This codes for CASSSNARTAYNEQFF. The chain links TRBV27 to TRBJ2-1, with D possibly TRBD1 on 6 matching bases. Trimming pared 4 bases from V and 2 bases from J, leaving 15 bases between. The CDR3 extends over 16 amino acids. Germline CDR1 reads MNHEY; CDR2 reads SMNVEV (reference sequence).

The V call is TRBV5-4, the J call TRBJ2-5, with 7 nucleotides matching TRBD1. The CDR3 has 15 residues. The V and J ends lost 4 bases and 7 bases, in that order; junction bases with no gene match: 13. CDR1 SGHNT and CDR2 YYREEE come from the germline V gene (reference sequence). In nucleotides, the CDR3 is TGTGCCAGCAGCGCAAGGGGGCCTGGCCCTAGGACCCAGTACTTC. The encoded protein is CASSARGPGPRTQYF.

This clone was picked up one time. The chain is built from TRBV30 and TRBJ2-1; D is undetermined. Between the trimmed V and J ends, which lost 1 base and 5 bases, there was a span of 9 bases. CDR1 and CDR2 from the germline V gene are GTSNPN and SVGIG (reference sequence). The CDR3 spans 13 residues. CDR3 nucleotide sequence: TGTGCCTGGAGTGAAGGGTTTGACAATGAGCAGTTCTTC. Translation gives CAWSEGFDNEQFF.

Remarks on this clone: The germline gene is not matched at one end of the junction; a read error may be the cause. The chain employs TRBV6-1 and TRBJ1-1; 9 bases agree with TRBD1. This CDR3 contains 12 residues. Germline CDR1 reads MNHNS; CDR2 reads SASEGT. For the CDR3, the DNA is TGTGCCAGCAGTGATTTTGGGGACAGGGAGATCTTT. Protein product: CASSDFGDREIF.

This rearrangement joins TRBV5-1 to TRBJ2-1; tentative D call: TRBD1 (5 bases). V lost 2 bases to trimming and J lost 1 base, with 7 bases between them. Germline CDR1 is SGHRS and CDR2 is YFSETQ. This CDR3 region has 14 residues. The CDR3 sequence is CASSLRGSYNEQFF. In nucleotides, the CDR3 is TGCGCCAGCAGCTTAAGGGGTTCCTACAATGAGCAGTTCTTC.

The J gene is TRBJ1-5, the V gene TRBV19; D unresolved. V was shortened by 5 bases and J by 4 bases, with 21 bases between the two germline ends. CDR3 length: 17 amino acids. Per the germline V gene, CDR1 is LNHDA and CDR2 is SQIVND (reference sequence). The CDR3 loop reads CASSEGIWRDGNQPQHF. Written as DNA, the CDR3 is TGTGCCAGTAGTGAAGGGATTTGGAGGGATGGTAATCAGCCCCAGCATTTT.